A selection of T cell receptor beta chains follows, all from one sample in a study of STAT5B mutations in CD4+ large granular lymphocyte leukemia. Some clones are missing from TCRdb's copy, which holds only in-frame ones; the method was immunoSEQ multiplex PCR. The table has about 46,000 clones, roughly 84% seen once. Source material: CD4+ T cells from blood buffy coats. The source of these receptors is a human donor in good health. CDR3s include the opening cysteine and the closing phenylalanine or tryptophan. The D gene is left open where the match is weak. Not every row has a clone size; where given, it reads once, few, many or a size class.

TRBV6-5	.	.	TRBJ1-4	CASRFQGSSNEKLFF	TGTGCCAGCCGATTTCAGGGGTCATCTAATGAAAAACTGTTTTTT
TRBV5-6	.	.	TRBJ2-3	CASSFRITDTQYF	TGTGCCAGCAGCTTCCGGATCACAGATACGCAGTATTTT
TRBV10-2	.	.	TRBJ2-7	CASMGPTYEQYF	TGCGCCAGCATGGGACCGACCTACGAGCAGTACTTC
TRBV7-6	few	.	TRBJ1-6	CASSLDNSPLHF	TGTGCCAGCAGCTTGGATAATTCACCCCTCCACTTT
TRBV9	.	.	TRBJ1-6	CASSVGQDNSPLHF	TGTGCCAGCAGCGTAGGACAGGATAATTCACCCCTCCACTTT
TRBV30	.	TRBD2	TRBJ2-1	CAWTSGYLNEQFF	TGTGCCTGGACTAGCGGATACCTCAATGAGCAGTTCTTC
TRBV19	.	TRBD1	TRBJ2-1	CASRDQGAKEQFF	TGTGCCAGTAGAGACCAGGGGGCCAAGGAGCAGTTCTTC
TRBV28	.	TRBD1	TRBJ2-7	CASSTPGQGAGYEQYF	TGTGCCAGCAGTACCCCGGGACAGGGGGCAGGGTACGAGCAGTACTTC
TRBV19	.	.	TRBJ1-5	CASIGSSQAPQHF	TGTGCCAGTATCGGCAGTTCACAGGCGCCCCAGCATTTT
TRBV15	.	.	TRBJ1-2	CATSRDLQGGHGYTF	TGTGCCACCAGCAGAGATCTACAGGGAGGCCATGGCTACACCTTC
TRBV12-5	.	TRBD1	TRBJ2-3	CASASPWDRAPDTQYF	TGTGCTAGTGCTAGCCCTTGGGACAGGGCTCCAGATACGCAGTATTTT
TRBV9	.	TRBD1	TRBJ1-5	CASSAGSGTGANQPQHF	TGTGCCAGCAGCGCGGGATCGGGGACAGGGGCCAATCAGCCCCAGCATTTT
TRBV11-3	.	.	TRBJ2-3	CASSPRSATTDTQYF	TGTGCCAGCAGCCCCCGGAGTGCGACCACAGATACGCAGTATTTT
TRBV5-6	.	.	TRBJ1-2	CASSLGRHRGYTF	TGTGCCAGCAGCTTGGGACGACATCGAGGCTACACCTTC
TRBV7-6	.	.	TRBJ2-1	CASSLVAGFEQFF	TGTGCCAGCAGCTTAGTCGCGGGGTTTGAGCAGTTCTTC
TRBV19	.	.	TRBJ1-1	CASSMFGGFNTEAFF	TGTGCCAGTAGTATGTTCGGAGGTTTTAACACTGAAGCTTTCTTT
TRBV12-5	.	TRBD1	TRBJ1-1	CASGPGQGDTEAFF	TGTGCTAGTGGTCCGGGACAGGGAGACACTGAAGCTTTCTTT
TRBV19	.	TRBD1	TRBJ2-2	CASRLGQYTGELFF	TGTGCCAGTCGCTTGGGACAGTACACCGGGGAGCTGTTTTTT
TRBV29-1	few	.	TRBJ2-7	CSAAGFSYEQYF	TGCAGCGCCGCCGGATTTTCCTACGAGCAGTACTTC
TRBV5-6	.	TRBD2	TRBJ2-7	CASSTGLAVGYEQYF	TGTGCCAGCAGCACCGGACTAGCGGTGGGCTACGAGCAGTACTTC
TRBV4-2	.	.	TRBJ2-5	CASSQEWETQYF	TGTGCCAGCAGCCAAGAGTGGGAGACCCAGTACTTC
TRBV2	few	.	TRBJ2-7	CASSYNRFSYEQYF	TGTGCCAGCAGTTATAACAGGTTCTCCTACGAGCAGTACTTC
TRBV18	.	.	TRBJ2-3	CASSPQEYSDTQYF	TGTGCCAGCTCACCCCAGGAGTACTCAGATACGCAGTATTTT